This T cell receptor (beta chain) was sequenced in a study of blood T cell repertoires in COVID-19. Generated by immunoSEQ multiplex PCR, the TCRdb table keeps only in-frame clones and is missing some. This table has some 240,000 clones, 65% to 90% appearing once. The TCR originated in a woman aged 40 to 55 who had recovered from COVID-19. The material sequenced was peripheral blood.

CDR3 sequence reads: CSVAPMAGPTEKLFF. The CDR3 DNA follows: TGCAGCGTTGCCCCTATGGCAGGGCCTACTGAAAAACTGTTTTTT. The chain has TRBV29-1 and TRBJ1-4; D might be TRBD1 (5 bases). The V end was cut by 4 bases, the J end by 7 bases, with 19 bases between. The CDR3 consists of 15 residues. The germline gives CDR1 SQVTM, CDR2 ANQGSEA.